This passage covers 28 T cell receptor beta chains from one sample sequenced in a study of cytomegalovirus exposure and HLA in healthy donors (dated by TCRdb to between 2016 and 2019). Libraries came from the immunoSEQ multiplex PCR assay. For the multiplex PCR, a mixture combining 60 forward primers for TCR Vbeta segments and 13 reverse primers for TCR Jbeta segments was used. Drawn from immuneACCESS, this table holds only the in-frame rearrangements with V and J called that TCRdb kept. Clones are partly lost; checked studies trace under half to an unresolved V gene and leave the rest unexplained. This sample holds approximately 150,000 clones; around 78% were observed only once. The top ten hold 1.5% to 1.8% of the sample. Sequencing was carried out using PBMCs. These receptors all come from a man aged 40-50 years in good health and CMV-seronegative.

A note on this clone: At one boundary the junction diverges from the germline segment, which might be a read error. The chain has TRBV7-9 and TRBJ1-5; unclear D gene. The CDR3 totals 16 residues. Looked up from germline, CDR1 is SEHNR and CDR2 is FQNEAQ (reference sequence). CDR3 sequence (DNA): TGTTCCAGCAGCTTAGAAGGCGGATATAGCAATCAGCCCCAGCATTTT. It codes for CSSSLEGGYSNQPQHF.

CDR3 amino acids: CASSPRTSSVDSGANVLTF. CDR3 nucleotides: TGCGCCAGCAGCCCTAGAACTAGCAGTGTTGACTCTGGGGCCAACGTCCTGACTTTC. This rearrangement joins TRBV5-1 to TRBJ2-6; weak D call: TRBD2 (6 bases). This CDR3 has 19 residues. The ends were cut back, 4 bases at V and 0 bases at J, with 20 bases in the middle. CDR1 is SGHRS, CDR2 YFSETQ, per germline.

The genes are TRBV6-5 and TRBJ1-1; no firm D call. V lost 2 bases, J lost 0 bases, and 13 bases lay in between. The CDR3 loop spans 16 amino acids. Germline V lookup: CDR1 MNHEY, CDR2 SVGAGI. CDR3 residues: CASSYGSQLMNTEAFF. The CDR3 DNA is TGTGCCAGCAGTTACGGGTCACAGCTTATGAACACTGAAGCTTTCTTT.

The chain combines TRBV7-6 with TRBJ2-3; no firm D call. The CDR3 spans 12 residues. Trimming left V 5 bases short and J 4 bases short, with 7 bases between. Germline assignment: CDR1 SGHVS and CDR2 FNYEAQ. The CDR3 loop reads CASSTHSDTQYF. The CDR3 DNA reads as TGTGCCAGCAGCACCCACTCAGATACGCAGTATTTT.

The V and J genes are TRBV11-2 and TRBJ1-2; D call uncertain. Germline lookup yields CDR1 SGHAT and CDR2 FQNNGV. Deletions cut 5 bases from V and 6 bases from J, with 16 bases between. CDR3 length: 14 amino acids. The CDR3 nucleotides are TGTGCCAGCAGCGCAAATCGGGGAGTGGATGGCTACACCTTC. Its protein is CASSANRGVDGYTF.

The CDR3 loop reads CASSPGQGPTGELFF. CDR3 in DNA: TGTGCCAGCAGCCCAGGACAGGGGCCCACCGGGGAGCTGTTTTTT. The chain joins TRBV7-9 to TRBJ2-2; 9 nucleotides agree with TRBD1. V lost 5 bases and J lost 4; bases outside the gene matches: 5. Germline lookup yields CDR1 SEHNR and CDR2 FQNEAQ (reference sequence). The CDR3 spans 15 residues. The variable domain in full, with the rest retrieved from reference TRBV7-9 and TRBJ2-2, is DTGVSQNPRHKITKRGQNVTFRCDPISEHNRLYWYRQTLGQGPEFLTYFQNEAQLEKSRLLSDRFSAERPKGSFSTLEIQRTEQGDSAMYLCASSPGQGPTGELFFGEGSRLTVL.

The chain is built from TRBV6-6 and TRBJ2-5; D not certain. With 8 bases removed from V and 1 base from J, the gap between germline ends came to 11 bases. The germline V gene has CDR1 MNHNY and CDR2 SVGAGI (reference sequence). This CDR3 has 13 residues. The CDR3 bases are TGTGCCAGCTCCCTTATGGCCCAAGAGACCCAGTACTTC. This encodes CASSLMAQETQYF.

This clone was observed a handful of times. The chain carries TRBV6-4 and TRBJ1-5; the D gene is possibly TRBD1 (5 bases). Germline values: CDR1 MRHNA, CDR2 SNTAGT. This CDR3 region has 15 residues. The V gene lost 3 bases and the J gene lost 4 bases, with 13 bases spanning the gap. CDR3 sequence reads: CASSEDGGSNQPQHF. CDR3 coding DNA: TGTGCCAGCAGTGAGGATGGGGGGTCGAATCAGCCCCAGCATTTT.

This clone turned up a few times. The V gene is TRBV7-8, the J gene TRBJ1-1; D unclear. Germline CDR1 is SGHVS and CDR2 is FQNEAQ. CDR3 length equals 14 residues. Trimming stripped 4 bases from V and 4 bases from J, with 13 bases between. The CDR3 is CASSSGGLSTEAFF. CDR3 coding DNA: TGTGCCAGCAGCTCAGGAGGGTTAAGCACTGAAGCTTTCTTT.

This chain joins TRBV30 and TRBJ1-1; TRBD1 matches at 7 bases. The J segment lost 11 bases and the V segment lost 4 bases, leaving 10 bases of the junction unmatched. Germline lookup yields CDR1 GTSNPN and CDR2 SVGIG (reference sequence). The CDR3 totals 12 residues. The DNA of the CDR3 is TGTGCCTGGAACCCTCGGACAGGTGTGGCTTTCTTT. Protein: CAWNPRTGVAFF.

The gene calls are TRBV5-4 and TRBJ2-5; weak D call: TRBD2 (6 bases). V was clipped by 3 bases and J by 4 bases, with 10 bases between them. In germline, CDR1 is SGHNT, CDR2 YYREEE (reference sequence). This CDR3 contains 13 residues. The CDR3: CASSSRGGETQYF. As DNA, the CDR3 is TGTGCCAGCAGCTCCCGGGGAGGAGAGACCCAGTACTTC.

This chain connects TRBV11-2 to TRBJ2-1; D might be TRBD2 (6 bases). V lost 4 bases and J lost 5, with 12 bases in between. The CDR3 consists of 14 residues. Germline V CDR1 and CDR2: SGHAT, FQNNGV. Written as DNA, the CDR3 is TGTGCCAGCAGCTCCCGGGACTTTGACAATGAGCAGTTCTTC. Translation: CASSSRDFDNEQFF.

About this clone itself: The germline gene is not matched at one end of the junction; a read error may be the cause. The V call is TRBV28, the J call TRBJ2-6; TRBD1 is a possible D gene (5 bases). This CDR3 is built from 13 residues. The germline V gene encodes CDR1 MDHEN and CDR2 SYDVKM. The CDR3 region is CATEISGANGLTF. Here the CDR3 DNA reads TGTGCCACCGAGATCTCTGGGGCCAACGGCCTGACTTTC.

This chain joins TRBV2 and TRBJ2-7; 12 bases are a match to TRBD1. V trimming: 5 bases; J trimming: 7 bases; junction bases outside the gene matches: 6. The CDR3 sequence is 14 residues long. CDR1 is SNHLY and CDR2 is FYNNEI in the germline V gene. The CDR3 bases are TGTGCCAGCAGTTGGGACAGGGGGCCCGTAGAGCAGTACTTC. This codes for CASSWDRGPVEQYF.

The V and J genes are TRBV7-2 and TRBJ2-1, with 7 positions matching TRBD2. The germline CDR1 and CDR2 sequences are SGHTA and FQGNSA. The CDR3 covers 15 residues. Germline trimming cut 3 bases from V and 7 bases from J; bases unmatched to any gene: 9. CDR3 amino acids: CASSFSVAGVNEQFF. For the CDR3, the DNA is TGTGCCAGCAGCTTTTCGGTAGCGGGTGTTAATGAGCAGTTCTTC.

This clone came up once. Likely a read error: the CDR3 ends without its conserved phenylalanine or tryptophan. The limits of the CDR3 on the DNA are not certain, so only TCRdb's listed CDR3 is given. The rearrangement uses TRBV6-1 and TRBJ2-4; the table assigns TRBD1, which was not confirmed against the DNA. The germline CDR1 and CDR2 sequences are MNHNS and SASEGT. Including both end residues, the CDR3 is 10 amino acids long. CDR3 protein: CASSDGDTLI.

J is TRBJ2-5 and V is TRBV28, with TRBD2 identical over 8 bases. The CDR3 runs 16 residues. Trimming cost V 2 bases and J 4 bases; bases outside gene matches: 9. CDR1 MDHEN and CDR2 SYDVKM come from the germline V gene. The CDR3: CASSLRDGTSLETQYF. The DNA for the CDR3 is TGTGCCAGCAGTTTAAGGGACGGGACTAGTTTAGAGACCCAGTACTTC.

This chain uses TRBV5-1 with TRBJ2-5, with 8 bases fitting TRBD2. Germline loops: CDR1 SGHRS, CDR2 YFSETQ. Trimming removed 3 bases from V and 7 bases from J; junction bases left unmatched: 11. This CDR3 has 15 amino acids. CDR3 coding DNA: TGCGCCAGCAGCTACGGGACTAGGAGCAAGCCGACCCAGTACTTC. Translation: CASSYGTRSKPTQYF.

This rearrangement joins TRBV5-1 to TRBJ2-3, with 10 nucleotides matching TRBD1. Germline trimming cut 3 bases from V and 4 bases from J; bases unmatched to any gene: 8. The CDR3 runs to 16 residues. Per germline, CDR1 SGHRS and CDR2 YFSETQ. Written as DNA, the CDR3 is TGCGCCAGCAGCTCGACGGGACAGGGGCATGCAGATACGCAGTATTTT. It codes for CASSSTGQGHADTQYF. Full variable domain (missing parts from reference TRBV5-1 and TRBJ2-3): KAGVTQTPRYLIKTRGQQVTLSCSPISGHRSVSWYQQTPGQGLQFLFEYFSETQRNKGNFPGRFSGRQFSNSRSEMNVSTLELGDSALYLCASSSTGQGHADTQYFGPGTRLTVL.

This clone showed up just once. J is TRBJ2-3 and V is TRBV5-4, with a tentative D call TRBD2 (6 bases). This CDR3 contains 16 residues. Germline-derived CDR1 and CDR2 are SGHNT and YYREEE (reference sequence). V was trimmed by 1 base and J by 1 base, leaving 13 bases between them. In DNA, the CDR3 is TGTGCCAGCAGCTTGCAACGGCCGGGAGGCACAGATACGCAGTATTTT. This sequence encodes CASSLQRPGGTDTQYF. Filled out from reference TRBV5-4 and TRBJ2-3, the complete variable domain reads ETGVTQSPTHLIKTRGQQVTLRCSSQSGHNTVSWYQQALGQGPQFIFQYYREEENGRGNFPPRFSGLQFPNYSSELNVNALELDDSALYLCASSLQRPGGTDTQYFGPGTRLTVL.

In its sample, this clone was seen once. An end of the junction does not agree with germline; a read error may underlie this. The gene calls are TRBV7-9 and TRBJ2-1; TRBD2 aligns across 13 bases. The V gene's germline CDR1 is SEHNR and CDR2 FQNEAQ (reference sequence). The CDR3 spans 18 residues. The CDR3 nucleotides read TGTTCCAGCAGCTTACCCATGACTAGCGGGAGGTACTACAATGAGCAGTTCTTC. As protein: CSSSLPMTSGRYYNEQFF.

This chain uses TRBV27 with TRBJ2-7; 11 bases agree with TRBD2. Trimming removed 5 bases from V and 6 bases from J; junction bases left unmatched: 15. Germline V CDR1 and CDR2: MNHEY, SMNVEV (reference sequence). This CDR3 region has 17 residues. As DNA, the CDR3 is TGTGCCAGCAGTCGTATGAGGACTAGCGGGCCGACCGCCGAGCAGTACTTC. Its translation is CASSRMRTSGPTAEQYF.

This clone was recorded a few times. J is TRBJ2-7 and V is TRBV5-8; possible D gene TRBD2, 6 bases. Trimming cost V 6 bases and J 3 bases, with 13 bases left between them. The CDR3 sequence is 13 residues long. Per germline, CDR1 SGHTS and CDR2 YDEGEE. Here the CDR3 reads CASIGSGYYEQYV. The DNA for the CDR3 is TGTGCCAGCATAGGTAGCGGTTACTACGAGCAGTACGTC.

The chain employs TRBV7-6 and TRBJ2-3; a weak D match, TRBD2 (5 bases). The CDR3 loop spans 14 amino acids. With 9 bases removed from V and 6 bases from J, the gap between germline ends came to 19 bases. Germline V lookup: CDR1 SGHVS, CDR2 FNYEAQ. For the CDR3, the DNA is TGTGCCAGTATTGGACGGGATAGAACGGATACGCAGTATTTT. As protein: CASIGRDRTDTQYF.

The gene calls are TRBV6-1 and TRBJ1-1, with D unresolved. CDR1 and CDR2 from the germline V gene are MNHNS and SASEGT. CDR3 length equals 13 residues. V lost 7 bases, J lost 4 bases, and 13 bases lay in between. The CDR3 DNA reads TGTGCCAGCACCATCAAAGCGGGCACTGAAGCTTTCTTT. It encodes CASTIKAGTEAFF.

This rearrangement joins TRBV5-1 to TRBJ2-7; 8 bases are shared with TRBD1. Germline V CDR1 and CDR2: SGHRS, YFSETQ. CDR3 length: 14 amino acids. V gave up 3 bases and J gave up 4 bases; unmatched junction bases: 6. CDR3 protein: CASSSGTGFYEQYV. The DNA for the CDR3 is TGCGCCAGCAGCTCCGGGACAGGTTTTTACGAGCAGTACGTC.

The V call is TRBV18, the J call TRBJ2-5, with D perhaps TRBD2 (6 bases). The V end lost 0 bases, the J end lost 5 bases, and 13 bases lay between the germline ends. The CDR3 contains 15 residues. CDR1 and CDR2 from the germline V gene are KGHSH and LQKENI. The CDR3 region has the DNA TGTGCCAGCTCACCACCGGCTGGGGCGGGGGAGACCCAGTACTTC. Its protein product is CASSPPAGAGETQYF.

The CDR3 loop reads CASSLGLNGYNEQFF. In nucleotides, the CDR3 is TGCGCCAGCAGCTTGGGACTAAACGGGTACAATGAGCAGTTCTTC. The rearrangement joins TRBV5-1 to TRBJ2-1; D is possibly TRBD2 (5 bases). V lost 0 bases, J lost 4 bases, and 11 bases lay in between. CDR1 and CDR2 (germline): SGHRS, YFSETQ. The CDR3 runs to 15 residues.